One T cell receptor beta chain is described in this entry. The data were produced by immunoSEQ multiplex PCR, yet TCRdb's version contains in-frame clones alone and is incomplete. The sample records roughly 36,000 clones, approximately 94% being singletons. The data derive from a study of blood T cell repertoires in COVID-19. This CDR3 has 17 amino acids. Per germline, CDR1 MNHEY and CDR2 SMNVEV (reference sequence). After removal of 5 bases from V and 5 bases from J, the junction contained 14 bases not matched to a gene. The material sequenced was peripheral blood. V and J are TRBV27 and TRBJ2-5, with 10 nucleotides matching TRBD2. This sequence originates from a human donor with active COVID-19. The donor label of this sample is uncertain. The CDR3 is CASSPRPLAGGRETQYF. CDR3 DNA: TGTGCCAGCAGTCCCCGCCCCTTAGCGGGGGGTAGGGAGACCCAGTACTTC.